Shown below are 20 T cell receptor beta chains from a single sample sequenced in a study of blood T cell repertoires in COVID-19. Profiling relied on immunoSEQ multiplex PCR, and the TCRdb table lists in-frame clones only, not all of them. The table lists under 300,000 clones, roughly four fifths of them singletons. Sequencing was carried out using peripheral blood. The source of these receptors is a woman in her forties or fifties who had recovered from COVID-19.

The J gene is TRBJ2-1, the V gene TRBV2; TRBD1 aligns across 7 bases. The germline gives CDR1 SNHLY, CDR2 FYNNEI. Trimming removed 8 bases from V and 6 bases from J; junction bases left unmatched: 4. CDR3 length equals 12 residues. The CDR3 nucleotides are TGTGCCAGCCGACAGGGAAGCAATGAGCAGTTCTTC. Its translation is CASRQGSNEQFF.

The CDR3 bases are TGTGCCAGTAGTATAAACAGCAGGGGAAACTATGGCTACACCTTC. Translated, it gives CASSINSRGNYGYTF. The chain links TRBV19 to TRBJ1-2, with a weak D call TRBD1 (6 bases). CDR1 LNHDA and CDR2 SQIVND come from the germline V gene (reference sequence). The CDR3 runs to 15 residues. V lost 2 bases to trimming and J lost 2 bases, with 12 bases between them. The whole variable domain, filled in from reference TRBV19 and TRBJ1-2, reads DGGITQSPKYLFRKEGQNVTLSCEQNLNHDAMYWYRQDPGQGLRLIYYSQIVNDFQKGDIAEGYSVSREKKESFPLTVTSAQKNPTAFYLCASSINSRGNYGYTFGSGTRLTVV.

The genes are TRBV28 and TRBJ2-5; TRBD2 aligns across 14 bases. The CDR3 loop spans 15 amino acids. V dropped 5 bases and J dropped 5; count of bases not matched to a gene: 4. Germline CDR1 MDHEN, CDR2 SYDVKM. The chain's CDR3 is CASSTGLAGVETQYF. CDR3 bases: TGTGCCAGCAGTACGGGACTAGCGGGAGTTGAGACCCAGTACTTC.

V usage is TRBV7-2 and J usage is TRBJ2-5; TRBD2 matches 13 bases. The CDR3 totals 15 residues. Trimming at V came to 4 bases and at J to 6 bases, leaving 5 bases not matched to a gene. Germline V gives CDR1 SGHTA, CDR2 FQGNSA. CDR3 nucleotide sequence: TGTGCCAGCAGCTACGGGACTAGCGGGGCAAAGACCCAGTACTTC. Its translation is CASSYGTSGAKTQYF. Full variable domain (remainder filled in from reference TRBV7-2 and TRBJ2-5): GAGVSQSPSNKVTEKGKDVELRCDPISGHTALYWYRQSLGQGLEFLIYFQGNSAPDKSGLPSDRFSAERTGGSVSTLTIQRTQQEDSAVYLCASSYGTSGAKTQYFGPGTRLLVL.

The chain carries TRBV6-6 and TRBJ2-7, with TRBD1 matching over 9 bases. The V segment lost 6 bases and the J segment 5 bases; nucleotides outside the gene matches: 14. Germline lookup yields CDR1 MNHNY and CDR2 SVGAGI (reference sequence). This CDR3 has 16 amino acids. This chain's CDR3 is CASSWDRESLADEQYF. CDR3 sequence (DNA): TGTGCCAGCAGCTGGGACAGGGAATCGTTGGCGGACGAGCAGTACTTC.

The chain employs TRBV27 and TRBJ2-1; D is unclear. CDR1 MNHEY and CDR2 SMNVEV come from the germline V gene (reference sequence). V was cut by 2 bases and J by 4 bases, with 12 bases left in between. CDR3 length equals 15 residues. The CDR3 loop is CASSLSLPRYNEQFF. The CDR3 DNA sequence: TGTGCCAGCAGTTTAAGTCTACCTCGTTACAATGAGCAGTTCTTC.

As to this clone: This CDR3 is also generated by other DNA sequences in the sample. The V call is TRBV9, the J call TRBJ1-3, with 8 nucleotides matching TRBD1. The CDR3 consists of 15 residues. Trimming took 1 base from V and 2 from J; bases not matched to a gene: 2. From germline, CDR1 is SGDLS and CDR2 YYNGEE. For the CDR3, the DNA is TGTGCCAGCAGCGTACAGGGGGCAGCTGGAAACACCATATATTTT. Amino acids: CASSVQGAAGNTIYF. Using reference TRBV9 and TRBJ1-3 for the parts outside the CDR3, the full variable domain is DSGVTQTPKHLITATGQRVTLRCSPRSGDLSVYWYQQSLDQGLQFLIQYYNGEERAKGNILERFSAQQFPDLHSELNLSSLELGDSALYFCASSVQGAAGNTIYFGEGSWLTVV.

CDR3 sequence reads: CASSLESGRQETQYF. The CDR3, as DNA: TGTGCCAGCAGCTTAGAGTCAGGGCGCCAAGAGACCCAGTACTTC. The chain recombines TRBV7-2 with TRBJ2-5, with a weak D call TRBD1 (5 bases). The germline V gene has CDR1 SGHTA and CDR2 FQGNSA. This CDR3 comprises 15 residues. Trimming cost V 1 base and J 1 base, with 10 bases left between them. Full variable domain (missing parts from reference TRBV7-2 and TRBJ2-5): GAGVSQSPSNKVTEKGKDVELRCDPISGHTALYWYRQSLGQGLEFLIYFQGNSAPDKSGLPSDRFSAERTGGSVSTLTIQRTQQEDSAVYLCASSLESGRQETQYFGPGTRLLVL.

This chain connects TRBV4-3 to TRBJ2-7; TRBD1 might be the D (5 bases). The germline V and J ends were trimmed by 0 bases and 3 bases, with 15 bases remaining between them. From germline, CDR1 is LGHNA and CDR2 YSLEER. The CDR3 loop spans 16 amino acids. Here the CDR3 reads CASSQDLGRAYYEQYF. CDR3 sequence (DNA): TGCGCCAGCAGCCAAGATCTCGGCAGGGCCTACTACGAGCAGTACTTC.

The chain carries TRBV5-1 and TRBJ2-5; the match to TRBD2 covers 7 bases. Germline V lookup: CDR1 SGHRS, CDR2 YFSETQ. The CDR3 consists of 16 residues. Trimming cost V 4 bases and J 3 bases; bases outside gene matches: 12. The CDR3 sequence: CASSPAGTTAKETQYF. In DNA form, the CDR3 reads TGCGCCAGCAGCCCGGCCGGGACTACAGCTAAAGAGACCCAGTACTTC.

This chain connects TRBV6-2 or TRBV6-3 to TRBJ1-2; the D is unclear. From germline, CDR1 is MNHEY and CDR2 SVGEGT. V lost 3 bases and J 0 bases, leaving 5 bases between the germline ends. The CDR3 consists of 13 residues. CDR3 nucleotide sequence: TGTGCCAGCAGTTATACTTCTAACTATGGCTACACCTTC. Protein: CASSYTSNYGYTF.

The chain links TRBV19 to TRBJ2-1, with 10 bases fitting TRBD2. Germline CDR1 LNHDA, CDR2 SQIVND (reference sequence). The V segment lost 6 bases and the J segment 7 bases; nucleotides outside the gene matches: 12. The length of the CDR3 is 16 residues. CDR3 sequence reads: CASRPTAGGPWNEQFF. The CDR3 coding sequence is TGTGCCAGTAGACCCACAGCGGGGGGGCCGTGGAATGAGCAGTTCTTC.

This chain connects TRBV6-1 to TRBJ1-6, with D possibly TRBD1 on 5 matching bases. The V gene lost 2 bases and the J gene lost 7 bases, with 12 bases spanning the gap. Germline CDR1 is MNHNS and CDR2 is SASEGT. The CDR3 loop spans 15 amino acids. CDR3 amino acids: CASSERGVLNSPLHF. Here the CDR3 DNA reads TGTGCCAGCAGTGAAAGGGGCGTCTTAAATTCACCCCTCCACTTT.

The gene calls are TRBV19 and TRBJ2-1; 10 nucleotides match TRBD2. From germline, CDR1 is LNHDA and CDR2 SQIVND (reference sequence). This CDR3 region has 14 residues. After removal of 5 bases from V and 5 bases from J, the junction contained 3 bases not matched to a gene. This CDR3 is CASSLAGGHNEQFF. The CDR3 DNA follows: TGTGCCAGTAGTTTAGCGGGAGGCCACAATGAGCAGTTCTTC.

V usage is TRBV11-2 and J usage is TRBJ1-2; D ambiguous. CDR1 SGHAT and CDR2 FQNNGV come from the germline V gene. There are 14 residues in the CDR3. V lost 5 bases to trimming and J lost 0 bases, with 10 bases between them. The CDR3 is CASSPSYSNYGYTF. The CDR3 bases are TGTGCCAGCAGCCCGTCGTACTCTAACTATGGCTACACCTTC.

The chain joins TRBV7-3 to TRBJ2-3; TRBD2 matches at 15 bases. V gave up 0 bases and J gave up 3 bases; unmatched junction bases: 4. The CDR3 runs 18 residues. Germline loops: CDR1 SGHTA, CDR2 FQGTGA. CDR3 in amino acids: CASSLTGLAGGPTDTQYF. In nucleotides, the CDR3 is TGTGCCAGCAGCTTAACCGGACTAGCGGGAGGGCCTACAGATACGCAGTATTTT.

The rearrangement links TRBV6-5 to TRBJ1-1, with 8 bases identical to TRBD1. The CDR3 runs to 11 residues. Per germline, CDR1 MNHEY and CDR2 SVGAGI. Trimming removed 10 bases from V and 5 bases from J; junction bases left unmatched: 3. CDR3 DNA: TGTGCCACGGACAGGGTGACTGAAGCTTTCTTT. Translation gives CATDRVTEAFF.

The chain uses TRBV15 and TRBJ1-6, with D unresolved. Germline V CDR1 and CDR2: LNHNV, YYDKDF (reference sequence). V lost 0 bases and J 7 bases, leaving 7 bases between the germline ends. The CDR3 length is 14 residues. The CDR3 here is CATSRDPKNSPLHF. For the CDR3, the DNA is TGTGCCACCAGCAGAGATCCTAAGAATTCACCCCTCCACTTT. Full variable domain (missing parts from reference TRBV15 and TRBJ1-6): DAMVIQNPRYQVTQFGKPVTLSCSQTLNHNVMYWYQQKSSQAPKLLFHYYDKDFNNEADTPDNFQSRRPNTSFCFLDIRSPGLGDTAMYLCATSRDPKNSPLHFGNGTRLTVT.

This clone was detected once. In DNA form, the CDR3 reads TGTGCCAGCAGCCCCCGACAAGCACTGGGGAACACTGAAGCTTTCTTT. It codes for CASSPRQALGNTEAFF. This chain links TRBV4-2 with TRBJ1-1; D is unresolved. Germline CDR1 and CDR2: LGHNA and YNFKEQ. The CDR3 runs 16 residues. Trimming removed 4 bases at V and 1 base at J, with 16 bases between.

V gene TRBV13 combines with J gene TRBJ1-2, with 9 bases identical to TRBD1. The J segment lost 0 bases and the V segment lost 7 bases, leaving 12 bases of the junction unmatched. The CDR3 has 17 residues. The germline gives CDR1 PRHDT, CDR2 FYEKMQ (reference sequence). CDR3 nucleotides: TGTGCCAGCAACAACTGGGACAGGGCCGGCCCTAACTATGGCTACACCTTC. It translates to CASNNWDRAGPNYGYTF.